The 21 T cell receptor beta chains reported below all come from one sample, sequenced in a study of regulatory and conventional T cells in RAG deficiency. Only in-frame clones appear in the TCRdb table, and some are missing; sequencing was by immunoSEQ multiplex PCR. This sample has under 7,500 clones, with roughly 86% found just once. A further study also used this sample, focusing on regulatory T cells. That investigation notes: Primers: 52 TRBV forward and 13 TRBJ reverse.

Sequenced input: CD8+ T cells sorted from blood. The receptor set was obtained from a human donor in good health.

The CDR3 is CASSLEGDEQYF. The CDR3 DNA is TGTGCCAGCAGCTTGGAAGGGGACGAGCAGTACTTC. The gene calls are TRBV5-6 and TRBJ2-7; TRBD1 might be the D (5 bases). Per germline, CDR1 SGHDT and CDR2 YYEEEE. V was shortened by 0 bases and J by 5 bases, with 6 bases between the two germline ends. The CDR3 is made up of 12 amino acids.

Comments on this clone: Sequence at one end of the junction differs from germline and may be a read error. J is TRBJ1-1 and V is TRBV6-5, with D perhaps TRBD1 (5 bases). The CDR3 covers 15 residues. Per germline, CDR1 MNHEY and CDR2 SVGAGI. The DNA of the CDR3 is TGTGCCAGCAGTCACTCCGGACATTTGAACACTGAAGCTTTCTTT. This translates into CASSHSGHLNTEAFF.

Only one count was recorded for this clone. The chain recombines TRBV11-2 with TRBJ2-5; 9 nucleotides line up with TRBD2. After removal of 4 bases from V and 3 bases from J, the junction contained 6 bases not matched to a gene. Germline assignment: CDR1 SGHAT and CDR2 FQNNGV. This CDR3 spans 15 amino acids. Here the CDR3 DNA reads TGTGCCAGCAGCTCGGGACTAGCTGGAGAAGAGACCCAGTACTTC. Translating it yields CASSSGLAGEETQYF. Drawing the rest from reference TRBV11-2 and TRBJ2-5, the complete variable domain is EAGVAQSPRYKIIEKRQSVAFWCNPISGHATLYWYQQILGQGPKLLIQFQNNGVVDDSQLPKDRFSAERLKGVDSTLKIQPAKLEDSAVYLCASSSGLAGEETQYFGPGTRLLVL.

This clone was seen a single time. The chain combines TRBV6-5 with TRBJ1-1, with no clear D. Between the trimmed V and J ends, which lost 4 bases and 0 bases, there was a span of 9 bases. Germline V gene data show CDR1 as MNHEY and CDR2 as SVGAGI. The CDR3 loop spans 14 amino acids. CDR3 DNA sequence: TGTGCCAGCAGTTTACTCGGGGTGAACACTGAAGCTTTCTTT. Protein: CASSLLGVNTEAFF.

This clone came up once. The chain links TRBV7-3 to TRBJ1-2; 7 bases match TRBD1. The germline CDR1 and CDR2 sequences are SGHTA and FQGTGA. V was pared by 1 base and J by 1 base, with 3 bases of the junction left unmatched. The CDR3 loop spans 15 amino acids. In DNA form, the CDR3 reads TGTGCCAGCAGCTTAAGGGACAGCTATAACTATGGCTACACCTTC. Its translation: CASSLRDSYNYGYTF.

This clone has only one observation. The chain recombines TRBV27 with TRBJ2-3; 8 positions match TRBD1. Germline CDR1 reads MNHEY; CDR2 reads SMNVEV (reference sequence). V lost 10 bases, J lost 2 bases, and 11 bases stayed unmatched. The CDR3 is made up of 15 amino acids. The CDR3 region is CATKKWTGLTDTQYF. The CDR3, as DNA: TGTGCCACCAAGAAATGGACAGGGCTCACAGATACGCAGTATTTT.

The chain joins TRBV2 to TRBJ2-7, with D maybe TRBD1 (5 bases). The CDR3 runs 16 residues. In germline, CDR1 is SNHLY, CDR2 FYNNEI. The ends were cut back, 5 bases at V and 2 bases at J, with 19 bases in the middle. The CDR3 bases are TGTGCCAGCAGTACTCCGGAGACAGCGTTTCCCTACGAGCAGTACTTC. As protein: CASSTPETAFPYEQYF.

The chain has TRBV9 and TRBJ2-7, with 8 bases that match TRBD1. The CDR3 has 16 residues. Germline assignment: CDR1 SGDLS and CDR2 YYNGEE. V lost 0 bases to trimming and J lost 0 bases; unmatched junction nucleotides: 5. The CDR3 nucleotides are TGTGCCAGCAGCGTAGGGGAACAGGGGGTCTCCTACGAGCAGTACTTC. Amino acids: CASSVGEQGVSYEQYF.

J is TRBJ1-5 and V is TRBV6-1; D gene ambiguous. CDR3 length equals 17 residues. Germline values: CDR1 MNHNS, CDR2 SASEGT. V was clipped by 3 bases and J by 6 bases, with 21 bases between them. The CDR3 region is CASSDRVEGKLSQPQHF. The CDR3 DNA follows: TGTGCCAGCAGTGATAGGGTTGAAGGGAAGTTGTCTCAGCCCCAGCATTTT.

The chain joins TRBV6-6 to TRBJ1-2; the D gene is possibly TRBD1 (5 bases). The germline V gene encodes CDR1 MNHNY and CDR2 SVGAGI (reference sequence). The CDR3 runs to 15 residues. V dropped 6 bases and J dropped 3 bases, with 17 bases sitting between them. The CDR3 region has the DNA TGTGCCAGCAGCGACGGGACGGAAGTGTACTATGGCTACACCTTC. It translates to CASSDGTEVYYGYTF.

The V call is TRBV4-1, the J call TRBJ1-1; no firm D call. Germline V gene sequence: CDR1 MGHRA, CDR2 YSYEKL. Trimming cost V 4 bases and J 5 bases, with 14 bases left between them. The CDR3 has 14 residues. This CDR3 is CASSPPVGGTEAFF. DNA for the CDR3: TGCGCCAGCAGCCCCCCCGTGGGAGGGACTGAAGCTTTCTTT.

The chain uses TRBV6-5 and TRBJ1-1, with 8 positions matching TRBD1. The CDR3 spans 15 residues. V lost 8 bases, J lost 6 bases, and 14 bases stayed unmatched. Germline values: CDR1 MNHEY, CDR2 SVGAGI. DNA of the CDR3: TGTGCCAGCCACTCCCGGGCAGGGGGCATCTCTGAAGCTTTCTTT. Translating gives CASHSRAGGISEAFF.

J is TRBJ2-2 and V is TRBV5-8, with D unresolved. CDR1 SGHTS and CDR2 YDEGEE come from the germline V gene. V lost 4 bases and J 3 bases, leaving 4 bases between the germline ends. This CDR3 is built from 12 residues. DNA for the CDR3: TGTGCCAGCAGCCCGTACACCGGGGAGCTGTTTTTT. Its translation: CASSPYTGELFF.

This rearrangement joins TRBV7-3 to TRBJ1-2; D may be TRBD1 (6 bases). This CDR3 contains 14 residues. Trimming left V 4 bases short and J 5 bases short, with 14 bases between. Germline V gene data show CDR1 as SGHTA and CDR2 as FQGTGA. In DNA, the CDR3 is TGTGCCAGCAGCTCCAACCCCAGGGGTTATGGCTACACCTTC. Residues: CASSSNPRGYGYTF.

The CDR3 DNA follows: TGTGCCAGCAGCCGCGAGGGCATGGGGGGACAAGAGACCCAGTACTTC. Encoded protein: CASSREGMGGQETQYF. The gene calls are TRBV7-2 and TRBJ2-5, with D maybe TRBD2 (6 bases). In germline, CDR1 is SGHTA, CDR2 FQGNSA. CDR3 length: 16 residues. The V gene lost 5 bases and the J gene lost 2 bases, with 18 bases spanning the gap. The complete variable domain, with remaining parts taken from reference TRBV7-2 and TRBJ2-5, reads GAGVSQSPSNKVTEKGKDVELRCDPISGHTALYWYRQSLGQGLEFLIYFQGNSAPDKSGLPSDRFSAERTGGSVSTLTIQRTQQEDSAVYLCASSREGMGGQETQYFGPGTRLLVL.

The J gene is TRBJ2-7, the V gene TRBV6-5; no definite D call. Trimming cost V 5 bases and J 4 bases, with 12 bases left between them. Germline CDR1 is MNHEY and CDR2 is SVGAGI. The CDR3 extends over 13 amino acids. The CDR3 DNA reads as TGTGCCAGCAGTAACCTTGAGCCGTACGAGCAGTACTTC. Its protein is CASSNLEPYEQYF.

CDR3 nucleotides: TGCGCCAGCAGTGAAATGGGGCCCTCCTACAATGAGCAGTTCTTC. This gives the protein CASSEMGPSYNEQFF. The V and J genes are TRBV10-2 and TRBJ2-1; the D gene is possibly TRBD1 (5 bases). Germline V gene data show CDR1 as WSHSY and CDR2 as SAAADI. V was trimmed by 3 bases and J by 0 bases, leaving 9 bases between them. This CDR3 is 15 amino acids long.

The rearrangement joins TRBV27 to TRBJ1-1; 7 nucleotides line up with TRBD1. The V segment lost 2 bases and the J segment 5 bases; nucleotides outside the gene matches: 14. The CDR3 contains 17 residues. CDR1 MNHEY and CDR2 SMNVEV come from the germline V gene (reference sequence). The CDR3 DNA reads TGTGCCAGCAGTTTAGTGTATTCCCAGGGGGGTTGGACTGAAGCTTTCTTT. Amino acid sequence: CASSLVYSQGGWTEAFF.

The chain carries TRBV13 and TRBJ1-6; D is possibly TRBD1 (6 bases). CDR1 is PRHDT and CDR2 is FYEKMQ in the germline V gene (reference sequence). Trimming took off 5 bases at V and 6 bases at J, with 14 bases between the two ends. The CDR3 loop spans 15 amino acids. The CDR3 spells CASSPGRGANSPLHF. CDR3 nucleotides: TGTGCCAGCAGCCCCGGTAGGGGGGCTAATTCACCCCTCCACTTT.

This chain joins TRBV27 and TRBJ2-7; D uncertain. The CDR3 has 13 residues. Per the germline V gene, CDR1 is MNHEY and CDR2 is SMNVEV (reference sequence). Trimming took 3 bases from V and 4 from J, leaving 10 bases between them. CDR3 DNA: TGTGCCAGCAGTTTCCGGCAGACTTACGAGCAGTACTTC. It is translated as CASSFRQTYEQYF.

V and J are TRBV19 and TRBJ1-5; 7 bases are shared with TRBD1. The germline gives CDR1 LNHDA, CDR2 SQIVND (reference sequence). J gave up 6 bases and V 5 bases, and 4 bases lay outside the gene matches. CDR3 length: 13 residues. In DNA, the CDR3 is TGTGCCAGTAGTGGGACAGAGCTTCAGCCCCAGCATTTT. Protein: CASSGTELQPQHF.